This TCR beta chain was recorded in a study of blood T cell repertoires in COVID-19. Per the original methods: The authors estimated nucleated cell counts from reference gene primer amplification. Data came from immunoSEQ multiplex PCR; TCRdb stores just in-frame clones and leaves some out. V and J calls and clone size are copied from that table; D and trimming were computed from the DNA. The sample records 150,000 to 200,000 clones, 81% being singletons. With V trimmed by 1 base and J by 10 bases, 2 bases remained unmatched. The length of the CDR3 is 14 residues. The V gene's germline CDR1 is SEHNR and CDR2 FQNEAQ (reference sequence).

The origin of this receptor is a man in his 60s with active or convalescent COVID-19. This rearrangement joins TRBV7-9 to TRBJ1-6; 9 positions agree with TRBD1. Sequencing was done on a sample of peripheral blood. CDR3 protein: CASSLGTGVSPLHF. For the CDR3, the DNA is TGTGCCAGCAGCTTAGGGACAGGGGTCTCACCCCTCCACTTT.